This T cell receptor beta chain was captured in a study of blood T cell repertoires in COVID-19. Germline loops: CDR1 LGHDT, CDR2 YNNKEL (reference sequence). The length of the CDR3 is 18 residues. Trimming removed 3 bases from V and 1 base from J; junction bases left unmatched: 12. This table comes from immunoSEQ multiplex PCR, and its TCRdb copy is limited to in-frame clones, with some not included. Of 150,000 to 180,000 clones in the sample, roughly four fifths are singletons; the top ten hold 25% to 35%. Input material: peripheral blood. The chain carries TRBV3-1 (or the pseudogene TRBV3-2) and TRBJ2-5; 9 bases map to TRBD1. The origin of this receptor is a woman aged 60-70 years with acute or convalescent COVID-19. CDR3 protein: CASSQYTGTGRTQETQYF. CDR3 nucleotide sequence: TGTGCCAGCAGCCAGTATACCGGGACAGGGAGGACCCAAGAGACCCAGTACTTC.